The clone carrying this TCR beta chain counts as large (0.1 to 1%). The antigen is undetermined. Before sequencing, viral peptide pools were used by the ViraFEST assay to expand antigen-specific CD4+ T cells. It was after approximately 10 days of culture that CD4+ T cells were isolated. Participants got two doses of BNT162b2 or mRNA-1273 vaccine. IL-2 at 10 IU/ml and peptides at 7.5 to 10 ug/ml were added to cultured PBMC, about 1.8 million per well. This sample was included in a study of vaccination effects on CD4 cells after COVID-19. CDR1 is SNHLY, CDR2 FYNNEI, per germline. Trimming left V 7 bases short and J 6 bases short, with 12 bases between. The length of the CDR3 is 12 residues. Produced via immunoSEQ multiplex PCR; TCRdb's table is partial and in-frame only. The profile shows 15,000 to 20,000 clones, more than 75% of them singletons.

This receptor was obtained from a human donor who received a COVID-19 vaccine. The chain carries TRBV2 and TRBJ1-2; no firm D call. The sequencing used CD4+ T cells from PBMCs cultured with HCoV-NL63 spike peptides, collected after COVID-19 vaccination. The CDR3 coding sequence is TGTGCCAGCACCAGGACGGATGATGGCTACACCTTC. Translation gives CASTRTDDGYTF.